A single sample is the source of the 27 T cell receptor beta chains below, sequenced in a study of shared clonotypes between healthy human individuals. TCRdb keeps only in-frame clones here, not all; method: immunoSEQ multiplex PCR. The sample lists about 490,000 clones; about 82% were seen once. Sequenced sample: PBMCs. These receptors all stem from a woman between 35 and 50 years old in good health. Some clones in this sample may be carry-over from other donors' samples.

The CDR3 DNA reads TGTGCCAGCAGTTACCAACAGGGGGGGAATGAGCAGTTCTTC. It translates to CASSYQQGGNEQFF. The genes are TRBV6-5 and TRBJ2-1; a weak D match, TRBD1 (8 bases). This CDR3 contains 14 residues. Germline CDR1 reads MNHEY; CDR2 reads SVGAGI. V was pared by 2 bases and J by 7 bases, with 12 bases between.

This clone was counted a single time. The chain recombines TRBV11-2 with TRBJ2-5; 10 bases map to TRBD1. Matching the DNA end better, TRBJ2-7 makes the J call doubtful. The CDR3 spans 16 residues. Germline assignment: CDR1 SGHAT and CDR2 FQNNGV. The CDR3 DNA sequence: TGTGCCAGCAGCTTAGATCTGGGGACAGGGGCCTACGAGCAGTACTTC. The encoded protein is CASSLDLGTGAYEQYF.

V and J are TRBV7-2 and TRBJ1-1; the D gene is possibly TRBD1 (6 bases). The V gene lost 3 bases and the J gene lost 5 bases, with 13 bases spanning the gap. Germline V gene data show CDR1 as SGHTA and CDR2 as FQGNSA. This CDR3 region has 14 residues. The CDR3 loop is CASSFTDQGTEAFF. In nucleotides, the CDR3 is TGTGCCAGCAGCTTTACAGACCAGGGGACTGAAGCTTTCTTT.

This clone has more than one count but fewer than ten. The CDR3 sequence is CASSQVLGPGIYEQYF. CDR3 bases: TGCGCCAGCAGCCAAGTTCTGGGTCCTGGGATCTACGAGCAGTACTTC. The chain links TRBV4-1 to TRBJ2-7; D gene unclear. Germline V gives CDR1 MGHRA, CDR2 YSYEKL. Between the trimmed V and J ends, which lost 1 base and 3 bases, there was a span of 16 bases. The CDR3 is 16 amino acids.

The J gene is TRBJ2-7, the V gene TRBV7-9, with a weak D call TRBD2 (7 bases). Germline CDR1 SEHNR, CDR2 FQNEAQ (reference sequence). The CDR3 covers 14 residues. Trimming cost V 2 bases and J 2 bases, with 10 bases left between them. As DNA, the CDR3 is TGTGCCAGCAGCTTAAGAGGGGGGGCCTACGAGCAGTACTTC. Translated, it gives CASSLRGGAYEQYF.

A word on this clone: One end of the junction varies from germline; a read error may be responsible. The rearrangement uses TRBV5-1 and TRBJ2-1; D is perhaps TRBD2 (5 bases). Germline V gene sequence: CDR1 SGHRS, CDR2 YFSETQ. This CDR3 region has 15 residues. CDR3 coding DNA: TGCGCCAGCAGCTATGACTACTCCTCCTACAATGGGCAGTTCTTC. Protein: CASSYDYSSYNGQFF.

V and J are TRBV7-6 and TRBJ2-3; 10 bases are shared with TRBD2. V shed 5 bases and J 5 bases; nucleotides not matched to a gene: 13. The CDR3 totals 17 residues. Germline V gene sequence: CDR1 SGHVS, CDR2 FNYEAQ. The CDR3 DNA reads TGTGCCAGCAGCCTCTCCTTAGCGGGAGGCCGGGGAGATACGCAGTATTTT. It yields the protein CASSLSLAGGRGDTQYF. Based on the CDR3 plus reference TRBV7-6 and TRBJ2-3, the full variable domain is GAGVSQSPRYKVTKRGQDVALRCDPISGHVSLYWYRQALGQGPEFLTYFNYEAQQDKSGLPNDRFSAERPEGSISTLTIQRTEQRDSAMYRCASSLSLAGGRGDTQYFGPGTRLTVL.

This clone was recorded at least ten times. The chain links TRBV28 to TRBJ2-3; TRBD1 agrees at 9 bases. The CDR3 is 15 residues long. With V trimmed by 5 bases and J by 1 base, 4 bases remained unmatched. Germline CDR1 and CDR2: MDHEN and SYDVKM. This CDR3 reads CASSTGTGRTDTQYF. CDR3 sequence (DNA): TGTGCCAGCAGTACTGGGACAGGGCGCACAGATACGCAGTATTTT.

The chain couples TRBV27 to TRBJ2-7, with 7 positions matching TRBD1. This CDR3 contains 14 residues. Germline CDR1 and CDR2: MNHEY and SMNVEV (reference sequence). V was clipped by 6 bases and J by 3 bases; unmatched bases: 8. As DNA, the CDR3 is TGTGCCAGCAGGACAGGGTCCCCATACTACGAGCAGTACTTC. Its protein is CASRTGSPYYEQYF.

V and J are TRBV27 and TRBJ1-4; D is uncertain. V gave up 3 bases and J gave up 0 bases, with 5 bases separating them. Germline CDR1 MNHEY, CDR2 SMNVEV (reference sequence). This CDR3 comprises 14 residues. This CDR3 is CASSLRATNEKLFF. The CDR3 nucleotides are TGTGCCAGCAGTTTGAGGGCAACTAATGAAAAACTGTTTTTT.

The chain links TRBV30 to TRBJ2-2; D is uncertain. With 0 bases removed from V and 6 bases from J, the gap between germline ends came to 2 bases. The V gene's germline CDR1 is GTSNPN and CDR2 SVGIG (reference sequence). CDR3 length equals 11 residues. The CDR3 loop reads CAWSVAGELFF. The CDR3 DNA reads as TGTGCCTGGAGTGTTGCCGGGGAGCTGTTTTTT.

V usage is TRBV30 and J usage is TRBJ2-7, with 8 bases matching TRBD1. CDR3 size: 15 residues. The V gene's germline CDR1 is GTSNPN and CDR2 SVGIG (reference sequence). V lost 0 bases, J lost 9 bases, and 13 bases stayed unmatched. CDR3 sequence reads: CAWSVRGTGPLGQYF. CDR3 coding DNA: TGTGCCTGGAGTGTACGGGGGACAGGCCCCCTGGGGCAGTACTTC.

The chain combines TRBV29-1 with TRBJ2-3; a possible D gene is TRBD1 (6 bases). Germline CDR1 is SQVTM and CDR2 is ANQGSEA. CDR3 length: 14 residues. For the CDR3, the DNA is TGCAGTCAGAGGGGGTCTGCTAGCACAGATACGCAGTATTTT. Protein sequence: CSQRGSASTDTQYF.

CDR3 sequence reads: CASSQDRQRNYEQYF. CDR3 DNA: TGTGCCAGCAGCCAAGATCGTCAGCGAAACTACGAGCAGTACTTC. The chain links TRBV4-2 to TRBJ2-7; D is unclear. Trimming pared 0 bases from V and 3 bases from J, leaving 12 bases between. The CDR3 has 15 amino acids. Germline CDR1 LGHNA, CDR2 YNFKEQ.

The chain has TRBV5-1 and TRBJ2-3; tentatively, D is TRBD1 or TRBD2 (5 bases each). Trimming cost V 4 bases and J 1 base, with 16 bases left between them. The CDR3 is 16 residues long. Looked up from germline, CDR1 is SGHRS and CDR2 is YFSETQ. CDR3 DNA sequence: TGCGCCAGCAGCCCTTCCCGACAGAGGGGCACAGATACGCAGTATTTT. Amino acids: CASSPSRQRGTDTQYF.

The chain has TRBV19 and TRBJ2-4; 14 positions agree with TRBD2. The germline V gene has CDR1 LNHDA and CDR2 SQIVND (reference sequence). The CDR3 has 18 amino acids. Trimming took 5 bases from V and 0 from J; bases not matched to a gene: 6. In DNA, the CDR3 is TGTGCCAGTAGTCGCCCAGGACTAGCGGGAGGAGCCAAAAACATTCAGTACTTC. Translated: CASSRPGLAGGAKNIQYF.

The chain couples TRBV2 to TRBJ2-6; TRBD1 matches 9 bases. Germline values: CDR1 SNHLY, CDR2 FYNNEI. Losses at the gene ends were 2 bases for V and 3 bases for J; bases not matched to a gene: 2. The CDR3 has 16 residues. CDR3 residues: CASSETGGHGANVLTF. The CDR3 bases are TGTGCCAGCAGTGAAACAGGGGGCCATGGGGCCAACGTCCTGACTTTC.

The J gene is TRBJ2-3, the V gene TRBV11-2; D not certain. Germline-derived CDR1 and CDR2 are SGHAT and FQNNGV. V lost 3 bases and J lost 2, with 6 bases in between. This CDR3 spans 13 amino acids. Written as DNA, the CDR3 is TGTGCCAGCAGCTTTCCCAACACAGATACGCAGTATTTT. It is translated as CASSFPNTDTQYF.

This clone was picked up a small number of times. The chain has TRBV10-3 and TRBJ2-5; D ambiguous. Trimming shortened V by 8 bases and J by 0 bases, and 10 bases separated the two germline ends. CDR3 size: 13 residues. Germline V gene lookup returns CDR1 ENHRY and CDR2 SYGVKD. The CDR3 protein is CAILEGNQETQYF. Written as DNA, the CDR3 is TGTGCCATCCTAGAAGGCAACCAAGAGACCCAGTACTTC.

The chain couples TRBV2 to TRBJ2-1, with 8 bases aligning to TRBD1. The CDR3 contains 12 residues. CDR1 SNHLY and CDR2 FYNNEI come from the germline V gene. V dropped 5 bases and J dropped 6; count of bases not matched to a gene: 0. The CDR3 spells CASSTGGNEQFF. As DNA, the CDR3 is TGTGCCAGCAGTACAGGGGGCAATGAGCAGTTCTTC.

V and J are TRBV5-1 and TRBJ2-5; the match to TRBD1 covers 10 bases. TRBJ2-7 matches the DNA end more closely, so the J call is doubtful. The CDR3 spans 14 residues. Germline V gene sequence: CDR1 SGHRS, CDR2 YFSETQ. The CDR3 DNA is TGCGCCAGCAGAAGACAGGGGGCATCCTACGAGCAGTACTTC. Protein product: CASRRQGASYEQYF.

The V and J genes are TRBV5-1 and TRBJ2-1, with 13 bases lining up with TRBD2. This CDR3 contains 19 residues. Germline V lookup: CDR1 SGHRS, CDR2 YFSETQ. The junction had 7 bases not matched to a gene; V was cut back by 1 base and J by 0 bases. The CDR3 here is CASSLYGTSGKSSYNEQFF. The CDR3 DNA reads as TGCGCCAGCAGCTTGTACGGGACTAGCGGGAAGAGCTCCTACAATGAGCAGTTCTTC.

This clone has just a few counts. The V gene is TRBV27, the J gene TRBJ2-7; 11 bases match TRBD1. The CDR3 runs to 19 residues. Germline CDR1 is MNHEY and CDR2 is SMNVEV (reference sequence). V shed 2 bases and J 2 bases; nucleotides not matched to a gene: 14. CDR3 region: CASSLRGVRGQGVPYEQYF. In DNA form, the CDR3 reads TGTGCCAGCAGTTTAAGGGGGGTACGGGGACAGGGGGTCCCCTACGAGCAGTACTTC.

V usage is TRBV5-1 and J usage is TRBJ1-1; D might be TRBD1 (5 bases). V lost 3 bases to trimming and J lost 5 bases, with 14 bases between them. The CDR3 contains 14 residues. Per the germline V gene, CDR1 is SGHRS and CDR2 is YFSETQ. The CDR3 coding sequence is TGCGCCAGCAGCTCCCGCAGGGATTGGACTGAAGCTTTCTTT. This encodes CASSSRRDWTEAFF.

This CDR3 reads CASSTGWDEQYF. Written as DNA, the CDR3 is TGTGCCAGCAGTACAGGGTGGGACGAGCAGTACTTC. This chain connects TRBV2 to TRBJ2-7; maybe TRBD1 (6 bases). V lost 5 bases, J lost 5 bases, and 10 bases lay in between. Germline values: CDR1 SNHLY, CDR2 FYNNEI. This CDR3 contains 12 residues.

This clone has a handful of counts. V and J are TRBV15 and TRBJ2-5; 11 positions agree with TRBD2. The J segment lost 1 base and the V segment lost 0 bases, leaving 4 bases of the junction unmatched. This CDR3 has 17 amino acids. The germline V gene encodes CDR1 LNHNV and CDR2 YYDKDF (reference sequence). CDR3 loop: CATSRDLTSGVQETQYF. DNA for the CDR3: TGTGCCACCAGCAGAGATTTGACTAGCGGGGTCCAAGAGACCCAGTACTTC.

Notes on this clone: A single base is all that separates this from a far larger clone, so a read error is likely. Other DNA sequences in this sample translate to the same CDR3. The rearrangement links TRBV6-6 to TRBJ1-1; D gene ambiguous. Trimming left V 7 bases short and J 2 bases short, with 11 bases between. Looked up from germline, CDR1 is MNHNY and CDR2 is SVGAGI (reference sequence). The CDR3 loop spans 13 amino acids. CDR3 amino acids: CASNPAGNTEAFF. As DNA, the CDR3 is TGTGCCAGCAACCCTGCGGGAAACACTGAAGCTTTCTTT.